What follows is one T cell receptor beta chain and its context. Its cognate antigen is unknown. Repertoires were generated with immunoSEQ multiplex PCR, while TCRdb's copy carries only in-frame clones and drops some. The table has more than 65,000 clones, 84% seen once; the top ten hold nearly 0.4%. The trim removed 1 base at V and 5 bases at J, leaving 6 bases unmatched. CDR3 length: 16 residues. Germline V lookup: CDR1 LNHNV, CDR2 YYDKDF (reference sequence). The data were taken from a study of graft-versus-host responses after intestinal transplantation. Study overall: Among the recipients, transplants were multivisceral, liver-intestinal, or isolated intestinal.

The study's findings and limits: GvH clones occurred in recipient marrow; some first appeared in ileum or blood. Circulating GvH clones peaking coincided with falling HvG clones soon after transplant.

This TCR was sampled from a human donor who was the organ donor for an intestinal transplant. Sample: unstimulated CD4+ T cells sorted from spleen or lymph node cells, taken before transplant. The J gene is TRBJ1-3, the V gene TRBV15; 9 positions match TRBD1. The CDR3 DNA sequence: TGTGCCACCAGCAGAGCCACCACAGGGGGCCGAAACACCATATATTTT. Residues: CATSRATTGGRNTIYF.